This T cell receptor (beta chain) comes out of a study of blood T cell repertoires in COVID-19. Study summary: COVID-19 samples from acute and convalescent phases originated in the United States, Italy and Spain. In each case, the material was cDNA or gDNA derived from T cells, B-cell-depleted T cells, or PBMCs.

Authors' processing steps: Reference gene primer amplification yielded estimated nucleated cell counts. Using immunoSEQ multiplex PCR, the repertoire was profiled, and TCRdb retains in-frame clones only, with some absent. For V, J and clone size, that table is used; D and trimming come from the DNA. The sample consists of fewer than 300,000 clones, 91% of them appearing once. A Seattle source enrolled patients during active infection and followed them longitudinally. CDR1 KGHSH and CDR2 LQKENI come from the germline V gene. This CDR3 spans 17 amino acids. V was pared by 2 bases and J by 3 bases, with 17 bases between.

Sequenced input: peripheral blood. The genes are TRBV18 and TRBJ2-1; D gene unclear. The TCR originated in a woman in her twenties or thirties with COVID-19, enrolled during active disease. The CDR3 DNA is TGTGCCAGCTCACCAGTTAATCAGCGCATCCTCTACAATGAGCAGTTCTTC. This codes for CASSPVNQRILYNEQFF.